Below, 4 T cell receptor beta chains from the same sample are listed, as sequenced in a study of blood T cells in healthy people across ages. Using a J-beta primer mix together with a sample-barcoded 5' primer, a second PCR was run for roughly 7 to 12 cycles. Each CDR3 protein gets one entry after TCRdb re-called the 5' RACE reads with MiXCR. Of around 990,000 distinct CDR3 sequences listed, approximately 25% are singletons. The sample also formed part of further work on T cells of mothers and their children.

What was sequenced was blood. These receptors all come from a girl aged 2 to 10 in good health.

This clonotype was observed once. This sequence joins TRBV12-5 and TRBJ2-7; D unclear. This CDR3 spans 12 amino acids. Germline V gene data show CDR1 as LGHNT and CDR2 as FRNRAP. Trimming took off 1 base at V and 6 bases at J, with 7 bases between the two ends. The CDR3 region is CASGLGASEQYF. Written as DNA, the CDR3 is TGTGCTAGTGGTTTGGGGGCGAGCGAGCAGTACTTC. Full variable domain (remainder filled in from reference TRBV12-5 and TRBJ2-7): DARVTQTPRHKVTEMGQEVTMRCQPILGHNTVFWYRQTMMQGLELLAYFRNRAPLDDSGMPKDRFSAEMPDATLATLKIQPSEPRDSAVYFCASGLGASEQYFGPGTRLTVT.

The chain carries TRBV12-3 or TRBV12-4 and TRBJ1-2; 8 bases line up with TRBD1. Losses at the gene ends were 6 bases for V and 6 bases for J; bases not matched to a gene: 9. CDR3 size: 14 residues. In DNA form, the CDR3 reads TGTGCCAGCAGCTACCAGGGGGCCGGCAATGGCTACACCTTC. This translates into CASSYQGAGNGYTF.

V is TRBV12-3 or TRBV12-4 and J is TRBJ2-7; D possibly corresponds to TRBD2 (6 bases). The end of the DNA aligns better with TRBJ2-1, so the J call may be wrong. The length of the CDR3 is 17 residues. CDR3 sequence (DNA): TGTGCCAGCACCTCCAATCTGGGCAGGGAGGAGGACAATGAGCAGTTCTTC. It is translated as CASTSNLGREEDNEQFF.

CDR3 region: CAISEFKGAGDTQYF. The CDR3 nucleotides read TGTGCCATCAGTGAGTTCAAGGGGGCAGGTGATACGCAGTATTTT. The rearrangement joins TRBV10-3 to TRBJ2-3; 7 bases map to TRBD1. With 1 base clipped from V and 6 bases from J, the junction kept 7 bases outside the gene matches. The CDR3 is 15 residues long. CDR1 and CDR2 (germline): ENHRY, SYGVKD.